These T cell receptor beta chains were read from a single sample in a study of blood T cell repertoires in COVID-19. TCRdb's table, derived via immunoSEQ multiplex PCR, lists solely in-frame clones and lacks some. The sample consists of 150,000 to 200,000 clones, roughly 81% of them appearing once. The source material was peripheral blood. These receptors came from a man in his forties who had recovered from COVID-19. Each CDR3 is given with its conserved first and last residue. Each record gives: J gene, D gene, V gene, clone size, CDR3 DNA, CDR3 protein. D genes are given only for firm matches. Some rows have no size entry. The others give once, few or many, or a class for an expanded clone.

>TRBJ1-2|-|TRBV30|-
TGTGCCTGGAGTCACAGGGCCTATGGCTACACCTTC
CAWSHRAYGYTF
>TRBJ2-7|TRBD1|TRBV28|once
TGTGCCAGCGGGGACAGCCACTACGAGCAGTACTTC
CASGDSHYEQYF
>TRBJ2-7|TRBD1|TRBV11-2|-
TGTGCCAGCAGCTTTTGGACAGGCGAGCAGTACTTC
CASSFWTGEQYF
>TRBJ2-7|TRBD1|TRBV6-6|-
TGTGCCAGCAGCACCAGGGGGCTGGGCGGGGCCTACGAGCAGTACTTC
CASSTRGLGGAYEQYF
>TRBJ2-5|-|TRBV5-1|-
TGCGCCAGCAGCCGAGCGTACCAAGAGACCCAGTACTTC
CASSRAYQETQYF
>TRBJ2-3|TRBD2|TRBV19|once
TGTGCCAGTAGTATACCCCTCACTAGCGGGAGTACAGATACGCAGTATTTT
CASSIPLTSGSTDTQYF
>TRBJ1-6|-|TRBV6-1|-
TGTGCCAGCAGTGAAGGGGGAGTCAGATATTCACCCCTCCACTTT
CASSEGGVRYSPLHF
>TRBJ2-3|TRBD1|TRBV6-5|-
TGTGCCAGCAGAACAGGACAGGGTGGTCAGTATTTT
CASRTGQGGQYF
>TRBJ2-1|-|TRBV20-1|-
TGCAGTGCTAGTTTTGTGGCGGGGGCTGAGCAGTTCTTC
CSASFVAGAEQFF
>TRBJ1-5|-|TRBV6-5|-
TGTGCCAGCAGTTACTCGTCTAATCAGCCCCAGCATTTT
CASSYSSNQPQHF
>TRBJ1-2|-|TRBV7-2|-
TGTGCCAGCAGCATAGACAGCTATGGCTACACCTTC
CASSIDSYGYTF
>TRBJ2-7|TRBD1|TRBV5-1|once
TGCGCCAGCAGCCCGGGACAGGGGTGGTACGAGCAGTACTTC
CASSPGQGWYEQYF
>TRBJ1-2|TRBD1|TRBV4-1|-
TGCGCCAGCAGTCTTACAGGGGCATCTGACTATGGCTACACCTTC
CASSLTGASDYGYTF
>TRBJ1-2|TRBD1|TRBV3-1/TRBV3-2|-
TGTGCCAGCAGCCAAAGACCGGGACAGGGAGGCGGCTACACCTTC
CASSQRPGQGGGYTF
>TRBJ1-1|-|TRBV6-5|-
TGTGCCAGCAGCAGATCGACAGGCCAAGCTTTCTTT
CASSRSTGQAFF
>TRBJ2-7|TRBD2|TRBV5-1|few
TGCGCCAGCAGCTTGGATGGGACTACGTACTACGAGCAGTACTTC
CASSLDGTTYYEQYF
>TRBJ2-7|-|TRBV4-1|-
TGCGCCAGCAGCCTTTCTCCGGGTGCCCACGAGCAGTACTTC
CASSLSPGAHEQYF
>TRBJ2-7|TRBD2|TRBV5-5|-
TGTGCCAGCAGCTTGGGCGGGGGAGGCGAGCAGTACTTC
CASSLGGGGEQYF